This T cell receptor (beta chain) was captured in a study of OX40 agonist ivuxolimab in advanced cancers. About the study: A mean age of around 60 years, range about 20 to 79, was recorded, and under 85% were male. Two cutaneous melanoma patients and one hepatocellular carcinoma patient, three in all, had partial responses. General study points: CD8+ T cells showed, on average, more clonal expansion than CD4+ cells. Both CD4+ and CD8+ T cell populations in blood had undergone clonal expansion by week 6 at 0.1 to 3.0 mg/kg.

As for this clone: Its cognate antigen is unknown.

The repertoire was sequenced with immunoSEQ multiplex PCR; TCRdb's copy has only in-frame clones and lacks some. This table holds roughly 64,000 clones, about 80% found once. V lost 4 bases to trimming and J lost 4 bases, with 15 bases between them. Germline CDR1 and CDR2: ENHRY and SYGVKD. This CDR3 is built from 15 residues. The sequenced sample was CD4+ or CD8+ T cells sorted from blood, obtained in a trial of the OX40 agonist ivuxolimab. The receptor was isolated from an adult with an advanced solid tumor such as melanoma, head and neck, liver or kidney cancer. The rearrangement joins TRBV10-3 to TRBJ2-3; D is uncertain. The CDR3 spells CAISGLGKGADTQYF. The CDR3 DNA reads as TGTGCCATCAGTGGGTTAGGAAAAGGTGCAGATACGCAGTATTTT.